The TCR beta chain described here comes from a study of long-term antiretroviral therapy in people with HIV. Version v3.0 of the immunoSEQ assay was performed at survey level. Assay used: immunoSEQ multiplex PCR; TCRdb lists only in-frame clones, some missing. Found here are more than 15,000 clones, approximately 83% of them singletons; the top ten hold approximately 10%. Sequenced material: unsorted PBMCs, taken 0.5 years before starting antiretroviral therapy. This clonotype was obtained from a man between 18 and 29 years old with HIV.

The CDR3 protein is CASSPTLEGNQPQHF. The CDR3 coding sequence is TGTGCCAGCAGCCCGACCTTAGAGGGCAATCAGCCCCAGCATTTT. The J gene is TRBJ1-5, the V gene TRBV7-8; D is undetermined. CDR1 is SGHVS and CDR2 is FQNEAQ in the germline V gene. The V end was cut by 5 bases, the J end by 2 bases, with 13 bases between. This CDR3 has 15 residues.